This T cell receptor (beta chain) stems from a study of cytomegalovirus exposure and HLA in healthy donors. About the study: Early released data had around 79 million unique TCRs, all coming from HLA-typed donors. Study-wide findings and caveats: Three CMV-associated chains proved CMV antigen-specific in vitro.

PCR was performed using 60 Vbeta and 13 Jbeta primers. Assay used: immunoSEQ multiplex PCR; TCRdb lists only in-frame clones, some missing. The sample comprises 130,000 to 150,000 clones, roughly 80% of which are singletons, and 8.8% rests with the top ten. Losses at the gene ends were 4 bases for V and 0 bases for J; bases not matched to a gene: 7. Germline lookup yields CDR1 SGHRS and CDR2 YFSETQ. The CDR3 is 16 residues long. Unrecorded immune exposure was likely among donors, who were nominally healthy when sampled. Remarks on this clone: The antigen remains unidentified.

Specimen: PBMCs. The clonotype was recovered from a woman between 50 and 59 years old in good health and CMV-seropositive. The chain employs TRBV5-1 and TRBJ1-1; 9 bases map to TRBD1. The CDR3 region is CASSPGDRVMNTEAFF. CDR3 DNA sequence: TGCGCCAGCAGCCCTGGGGACAGGGTCATGAACACTGAAGCTTTCTTT.